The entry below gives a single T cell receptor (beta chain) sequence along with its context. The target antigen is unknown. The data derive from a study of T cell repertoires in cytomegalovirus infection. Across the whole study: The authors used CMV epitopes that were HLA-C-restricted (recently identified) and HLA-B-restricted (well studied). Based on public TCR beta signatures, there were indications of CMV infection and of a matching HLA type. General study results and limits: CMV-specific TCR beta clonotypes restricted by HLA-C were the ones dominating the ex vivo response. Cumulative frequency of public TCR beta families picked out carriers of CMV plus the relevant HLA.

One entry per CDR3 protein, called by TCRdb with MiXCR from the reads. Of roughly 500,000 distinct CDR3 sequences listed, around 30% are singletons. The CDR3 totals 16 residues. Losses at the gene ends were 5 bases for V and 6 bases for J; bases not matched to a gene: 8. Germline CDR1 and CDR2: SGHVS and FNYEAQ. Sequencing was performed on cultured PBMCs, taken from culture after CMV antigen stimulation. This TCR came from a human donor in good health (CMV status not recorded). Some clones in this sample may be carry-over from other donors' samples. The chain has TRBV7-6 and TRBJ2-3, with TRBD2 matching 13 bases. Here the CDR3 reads CASSVDGTSGTDTQYF. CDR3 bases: TGTGCCAGCAGCGTCGACGGGACTAGCGGGACGGATACGCAGTATTTT. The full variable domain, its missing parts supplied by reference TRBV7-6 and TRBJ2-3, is GAGVSQSPRYKVTKRGQDVALRCDPISGHVSLYWYRQALGQGPEFLTYFNYEAQQDKSGLPNDRFSAERPEGSISTLTIQRTEQRDSAMYRCASSVDGTSGTDTQYFGPGTRLTVL.